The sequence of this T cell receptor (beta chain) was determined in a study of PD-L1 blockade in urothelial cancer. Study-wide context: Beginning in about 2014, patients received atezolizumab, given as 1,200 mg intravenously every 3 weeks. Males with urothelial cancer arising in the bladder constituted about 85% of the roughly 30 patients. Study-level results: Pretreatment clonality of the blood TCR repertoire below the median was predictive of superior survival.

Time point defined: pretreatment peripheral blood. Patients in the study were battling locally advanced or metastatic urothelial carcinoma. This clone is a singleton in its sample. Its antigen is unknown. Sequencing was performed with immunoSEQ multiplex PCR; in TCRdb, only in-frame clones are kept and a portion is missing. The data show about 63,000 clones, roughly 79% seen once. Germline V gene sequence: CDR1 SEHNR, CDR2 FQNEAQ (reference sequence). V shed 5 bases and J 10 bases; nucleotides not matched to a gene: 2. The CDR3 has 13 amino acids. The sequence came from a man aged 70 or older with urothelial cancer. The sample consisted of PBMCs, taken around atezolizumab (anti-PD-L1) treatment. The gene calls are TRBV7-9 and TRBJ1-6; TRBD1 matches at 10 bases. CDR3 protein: CASSLDRGSPLHF. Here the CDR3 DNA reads TGTGCCAGCAGCCTGGACAGGGGGTCACCCCTCCACTTT.